The 22 T cell receptor beta chains in this list originate from one sample, sequenced in a study of spatial heterogeneity in lung cancer. The time point: sample taken at primary tumor resection. TCRdb reprocessed the 5' RACE reads with MiXCR, giving one entry per CDR3 protein. Counted here are around 87,000 distinct CDR3 sequences, 10% to 15% occurring once; the ten biggest clones make up roughly 41%. The source was PBMCs, collected at surgery. These TCRs come from a male donor with early-stage non-small cell lung cancer.

This clonotype was detected only a few times. The chain joins TRBV27 to TRBJ2-5, with 9 bases aligning to TRBD2. The germline CDR1 and CDR2 sequences are MNHEY and SMNVEV (reference sequence). J was trimmed by 4 bases and V by 2 bases; bases with no gene match: 5. The CDR3 has 15 amino acids. CDR3 loop: CASSLRGRAGETQYF. The CDR3 coding sequence is TGTGCCAGCAGTTTACGCGGGAGGGCCGGAGAGACCCAGTACTTC.

The chain links TRBV7-2 to TRBJ2-5; 12 bases align to TRBD2. V gave up 5 bases and J gave up 1 base; unmatched junction bases: 2. This CDR3 spans 15 amino acids. Per the germline V gene, CDR1 is SGHTA and CDR2 is FQGNSA. This CDR3 is CASSLTSGGQETQYF. CDR3 nucleotides: TGTGCCAGCAGCCTGACTAGCGGGGGCCAAGAGACCCAGTACTTC.

Of note for this clonotype: With a much larger clone just one base away, this may be a read error. The rearrangement links TRBV7-3 to TRBJ2-1; 8 positions match TRBD1. CDR3 length: 18 amino acids. V lost 3 bases and J lost 8; bases outside the gene matches: 18. Germline V gene sequence: CDR1 SGHTA, CDR2 FQGTGA. CDR3 bases: TGTGCCAGCAGCTTGGACAGGGTAGCGGAAGGAACTTATGATGAGCAGTTCTTC. Translated: CASSLDRVAEGTYDEQFF.

V usage is TRBV12-3 or TRBV12-4 and J usage is TRBJ2-3; D call uncertain. Between the trimmed V and J ends, which lost 7 bases and 4 bases, there was a span of 15 bases. The CDR3 is 14 amino acids. The CDR3 is CASIPMLVSDTQYF. For the CDR3, the DNA is TGTGCCAGCATACCCATGCTAGTCTCAGATACGCAGTATTTT.

The chain recombines TRBV15 with TRBJ2-5; 7 bases are shared with TRBD1. V shed 1 base and J 1 base; nucleotides not matched to a gene: 3. This CDR3 spans 15 amino acids. CDR1 LNHNV and CDR2 YYDKDF come from the germline V gene (reference sequence). CDR3 sequence (DNA): TGTGCCACCAGCAGAGTGTACAGGGGCCAAGAGACCCAGTACTTC. It codes for CATSRVYRGQETQYF. Looking up the rest from reference TRBV15 and TRBJ2-5 gives the full variable domain: DAMVIQNPRYQVTQFGKPVTLSCSQTLNHNVMYWYQQKSSQAPKLLFHYYDKDFNNEADTPDNFQSRRPNTSFCFLDIRSPGLGDTAMYLCATSRVYRGQETQYFGPGTRLLVL.

There are a few counts of this clonotype. The chain uses TRBV7-2 and TRBJ2-4; a weak D match, TRBD1 (6 bases). Germline CDR1 and CDR2: SGHTA and FQGNSA. CDR3 length: 17 amino acids. The V and J ends lost 0 bases and 1 base respectively, with 13 bases between them. CDR3 amino acids: CASSLARAGVAKNIQYF. DNA of the CDR3: TGTGCCAGCAGCTTAGCGAGGGCAGGGGTTGCCAAAAACATTCAGTACTTC.

The CDR3 is CASSLEQYNSPLHF. The CDR3 coding sequence is TGTGCCAGCAGCTTAGAACAGTATAATTCACCCCTCCACTTT. The chain combines TRBV7-9 with TRBJ1-6, with D unclear. This CDR3 has 14 amino acids. Deletions cut 1 base from V and 4 bases from J, with 5 bases between. Germline-derived CDR1 and CDR2 are SEHNR and FQNEAQ (reference sequence).

At least ten counts were recorded for this clonotype. The chain is built from TRBV12-3 or TRBV12-4 and TRBJ2-1, with 8 nucleotides matching TRBD1. This CDR3 region has 14 residues. Trimming took 6 bases from V and 3 from J; bases not matched to a gene: 4. The CDR3 coding sequence is TGTGCCAGCAGAAGGACAGGGAACTACAATGAGCAGTTCTTC. It yields the protein CASRRTGNYNEQFF.

In DNA, the CDR3 is TGCAGTGCTACCGGGGCCGGAGCGGGGGGGCCTAGCGAGCAGTACTTC. Its translation is CSATGAGAGGPSEQYF. The chain combines TRBV20-1 with TRBJ2-7, with TRBD2 identical over 10 bases. Germline V gene lookup returns CDR1 DFQATT and CDR2 SNEGSKA (reference sequence). J lost 6 bases, V lost 4 bases, and 15 bases had no gene match. The CDR3 has 16 residues.

CDR3 nucleotide sequence: TGTGCCAGCAGCCCCCAGAGCGGGAGAACAGATACGCAGTATTTT. This gives the protein CASSPQSGRTDTQYF. The V and J genes are TRBV7-2 and TRBJ2-3; 8 positions match TRBD2. V shed 5 bases, J shed 3 bases, and the junction held 7 bases outside the gene matches. Germline assignment: CDR1 SGHTA and CDR2 FQGNSA. This CDR3 has 15 residues. Combining the CDR3 with reference TRBV7-2 and TRBJ2-3 gives the whole variable domain GAGVSQSPSNKVTEKGKDVELRCDPISGHTALYWYRQSLGQGLEFLIYFQGNSAPDKSGLPSDRFSAERTGGSVSTLTIQRTQQEDSAVYLCASSPQSGRTDTQYFGPGTRLTVL.

CDR3 DNA: TGTGCCAGCAGTTACGACGTGGCAGGAGAAGTCTATGGCTACACCTTC. It is translated as CASSYDVAGEVYGYTF. The V and J genes are TRBV6-2 or TRBV6-3 and TRBJ1-2; D unclear. CDR3 length: 16 amino acids. The V end lost 2 bases, the J end lost 4 bases, and 17 bases lay between the germline ends. The V gene's germline CDR1 is MNHEY and CDR2 SVGEGT.

The chain joins TRBV7-2 to TRBJ2-7, with D possibly TRBD2 on 5 matching bases. Germline-derived CDR1 and CDR2 are SGHTA and FQGNSA. The CDR3 spans 13 residues. Trimming left V 1 base short and J 6 bases short, with 10 bases between. CDR3 in amino acids: CASSLDAGREQYF. Written as DNA, the CDR3 is TGTGCCAGCAGCTTAGACGCGGGCCGCGAGCAGTACTTC.

This clonotype occurred many times. The chain employs TRBV5-1 and TRBJ2-5, with 9 bases that match TRBD1. Trimming removed 4 bases from V and 5 bases from J; junction bases left unmatched: 3. The germline CDR1 and CDR2 sequences are SGHRS and YFSETQ. This CDR3 contains 13 residues. The chain's CDR3 is CASSADRGETQYF. The CDR3 coding sequence is TGCGCCAGCAGCGCAGACAGGGGGGAGACCCAGTACTTC.

This clonotype has a handful of counts. CDR3 sequence reads: CSAQNRDRGNEKLFF. CDR3 sequence (DNA): TGCAGTGCGCAGAACCGGGACAGGGGGAATGAAAAACTGTTTTTT. The chain joins TRBV20-1 to TRBJ1-4; 11 bases fit TRBD1. CDR1 DFQATT and CDR2 SNEGSKA come from the germline V gene (reference sequence). The CDR3 contains 15 residues. V lost 6 bases and J lost 5; bases outside the gene matches: 8.

The genes are TRBV6-5 and TRBJ1-4, with D possibly being TRBD1 (5 bases). In germline, CDR1 is MNHEY, CDR2 SVGAGI. CDR3 length equals 14 residues. V was pared by 0 bases and J by 4 bases, with 6 bases between. The chain's CDR3 is CASSYSGGNEKLFF. The CDR3, as DNA: TGTGCCAGCAGTTACTCCGGGGGTAATGAAAAACTGTTTTTT.

The V gene is TRBV12-3 or TRBV12-4, the J gene TRBJ2-2; TRBD2 agrees at 7 bases. After removal of 11 bases from V and 3 bases from J, the junction contained 6 bases not matched to a gene. CDR3 length: 13 amino acids. The CDR3: CALGGVDTGELFF. The CDR3 bases are TGTGCCCTTGGGGGGGTTGACACCGGGGAGCTGTTTTTT.

This clonotype was seen only a few times. The gene calls are TRBV5-1 and TRBJ2-2, with TRBD1 matching 7 bases. CDR1 is SGHRS and CDR2 is YFSETQ in the germline V gene. The CDR3 is made up of 15 amino acids. J lost 6 bases, V lost 0 bases, and 5 bases had no gene match. The CDR3 loop is CASSLGTGVAGELFF. The DNA for the CDR3 is TGCGCCAGCAGCTTGGGAACAGGGGTCGCCGGGGAGCTGTTTTTT.

This chain links TRBV5-1 with TRBJ2-7, with D uncertain. V shed 4 bases and J shed 5 bases, with 10 bases lying between them. CDR3 length: 12 amino acids. Germline CDR1 SGHRS, CDR2 YFSETQ. Here the CDR3 reads CASSKDLNEQYF. The DNA for the CDR3 is TGCGCCAGCAGCAAGGATCTGAACGAGCAGTACTTC. The whole variable domain, filled in from reference TRBV5-1 and TRBJ2-7, reads KAGVTQTPRYLIKTRGQQVTLSCSPISGHRSVSWYQQTPGQGLQFLFEYFSETQRNKGNFPGRFSGRQFSNSRSEMNVSTLELGDSALYLCASSKDLNEQYFGPGTRLTVT.

This clonotype was recorded a few times. The gene calls are TRBV27 and TRBJ1-2, with 11 bases that match TRBD1. The germline V gene has CDR1 MNHEY and CDR2 SMNVEV (reference sequence). This CDR3 spans 13 amino acids. J lost 8 bases, V lost 5 bases, and 4 bases had no gene match. DNA of the CDR3: TGTGCCAGCAGTCTAAGGGACAGGGGGGGCTACACCTTC. It is translated as CASSLRDRGGYTF.

This sequence joins TRBV7-9 and TRBJ2-6, with 7 bases identical to TRBD1. CDR3 length equals 16 residues. V dropped 4 bases and J dropped 0; count of bases not matched to a gene: 3. The germline V gene has CDR1 SEHNR and CDR2 FQNEAQ (reference sequence). CDR3 region: CASSYDRVSGANVLTF. The CDR3 DNA reads as TGTGCCAGCAGCTACGACAGGGTCTCTGGGGCCAACGTCCTGACTTTC.

This clonotype was counted between two and nine times. The chain links TRBV7-2 to TRBJ2-7; no definite D call. V lost 1 base, J lost 6 bases, and 13 bases lay in between. The CDR3 runs 14 residues. Germline loops: CDR1 SGHTA, CDR2 FQGNSA. The CDR3 spells CASSLDSTPLEQYF. The DNA of the CDR3 is TGTGCCAGCAGCTTAGATTCCACCCCCCTCGAGCAGTACTTC.

This clonotype was seen more than once but under ten times. J is TRBJ2-3 and V is TRBV20-1; 12 bases are shared with TRBD2. Germline-derived CDR1 and CDR2 are DFQATT and SNEGSKA (reference sequence). V trimming: 6 bases; J trimming: 7 bases; junction bases outside the gene matches: 17. CDR3 length equals 17 residues. In nucleotides, the CDR3 is TGCAGTGCCTTACCTCTAGCGGGGGGGCCCGTTGCGAATACGCAGTATTTT. Residues: CSALPLAGGPVANTQYF.